Included here is one T cell receptor beta chain sequence, with context. The junction departs from germline at one end; a sequencing error may be responsible. The source of the sample is a study of tumor-infiltrating lymphocytes in primary liver carcinoma. Germline V gene data show CDR1 as LGHNT and CDR2 as FRNRAP. CDR3 length: 12 residues. For each extraction, RNA and DNA were obtained together from about 19-30 mg of unsorted bulk tissue. Primary liver carcinoma, confirmed by histopathology, was surgically resected. TCR beta cDNA was made from 450 to 550 ng total RNA with a constant-region primer. Libraries of TCR beta came from three nested multiplex PCR rounds with slightly modified ARM-PCR. Forward primers for TRBV1-TRBV30 and a C-beta reverse primer served the first two PCR rounds, at around 9 cycles each. Each CDR3 protein is one row after TCRdb ran MiXCR on the multiplex PCR reads. The sample gives about 37,000 distinct CDR3 sequences, 75% of which show up once; more than 30% is in the top ten.

Material: tumor-adjacent normal liver tissue. This TCR came from a man aged 40-49 years with primary liver carcinoma and hepatitis B virus infection. This chain connects TRBV12-5 to TRBJ2-1; a possible D gene is TRBD2 (5 bases). For the CDR3, the DNA is TGTGCTAGTGTTAGCGAGAGTAATGAGCATTTCTTC. This translates into CASVSESNEHFF.